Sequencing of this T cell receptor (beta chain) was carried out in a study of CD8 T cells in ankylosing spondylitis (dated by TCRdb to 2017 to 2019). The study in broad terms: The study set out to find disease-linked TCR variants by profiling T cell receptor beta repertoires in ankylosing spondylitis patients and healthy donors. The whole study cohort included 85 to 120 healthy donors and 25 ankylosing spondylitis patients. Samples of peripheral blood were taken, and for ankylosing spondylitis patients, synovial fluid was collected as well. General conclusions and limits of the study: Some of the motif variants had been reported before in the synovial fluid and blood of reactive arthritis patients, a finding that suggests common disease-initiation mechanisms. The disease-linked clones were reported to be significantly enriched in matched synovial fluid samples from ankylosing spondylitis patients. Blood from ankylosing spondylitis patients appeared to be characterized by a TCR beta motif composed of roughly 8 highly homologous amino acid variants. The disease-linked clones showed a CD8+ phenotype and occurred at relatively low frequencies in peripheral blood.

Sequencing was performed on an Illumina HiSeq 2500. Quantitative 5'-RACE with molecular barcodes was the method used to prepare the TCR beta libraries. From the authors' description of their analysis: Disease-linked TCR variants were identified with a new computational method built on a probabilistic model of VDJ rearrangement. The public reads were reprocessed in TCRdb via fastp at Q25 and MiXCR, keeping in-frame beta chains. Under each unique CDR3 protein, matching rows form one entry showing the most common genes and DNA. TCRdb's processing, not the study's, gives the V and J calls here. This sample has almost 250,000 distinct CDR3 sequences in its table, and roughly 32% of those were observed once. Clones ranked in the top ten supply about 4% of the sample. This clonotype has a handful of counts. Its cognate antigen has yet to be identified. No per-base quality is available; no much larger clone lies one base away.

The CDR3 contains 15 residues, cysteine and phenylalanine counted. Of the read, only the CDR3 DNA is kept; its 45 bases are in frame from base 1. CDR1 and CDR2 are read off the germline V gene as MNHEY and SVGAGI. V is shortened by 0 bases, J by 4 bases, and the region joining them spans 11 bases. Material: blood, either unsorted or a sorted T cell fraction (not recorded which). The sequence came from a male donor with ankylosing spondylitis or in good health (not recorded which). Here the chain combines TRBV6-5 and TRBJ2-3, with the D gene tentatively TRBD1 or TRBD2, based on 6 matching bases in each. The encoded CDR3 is CASSYSIRGADTQYF. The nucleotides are TGTGCCAGCAGTTACTCGATTAGGGGGGCAGATACGCAGTATTTT.